The clone carrying this TCR beta chain was detected many times. After constant-region reverse-primer amplification, full-length variable regions underwent semi-nested PCR with Nested Universal Primer A. TCRdb redid the calling of the 5' RACE reads with MiXCR, one entry per CDR3 protein. The sample lists some 60,000 distinct CDR3 sequences; 25% to 35% were seen once. The CDR3 has 15 residues. Germline CDR1 and CDR2: SGHRS and YFSETQ. V lost 4 bases and J lost 0; bases outside the gene matches: 5. The V call is TRBV5-1, the J call TRBJ2-7, with TRBD1 identical over 9 bases. This clonotype was obtained from a female donor with breast cancer. The sequenced sample consisted of tumor-infiltrating naive CD4+ T cells sorted from the breast tumor. Subset denoted: naive CD4+ T cells, CD4+CD45RA+CD25-. In nucleotides, the CDR3 is TGCGCCAGCAGCGTTACAGGGGGCGCCTCCTACGAGCAGTACTTC. It is translated as CASSVTGGASYEQYF.